This T cell receptor beta chain was recovered during a study of T cells in Graves' hyperthyroidism and ophthalmopathy. Study context: Peripheral blood collection took place at initial diagnosis, before any treatment.

RNA transcripts provided the source from which TCR beta CDR3 regions were amplified. Initially, a first-round RT-PCR of the TCR CDR3 employed the HTBI primer set. TCRdb fed the multiplex PCR reads into MiXCR, producing one record per CDR3 protein. The table includes 700,000 or so distinct CDR3 sequences, less than 20% detected once. In germline, CDR1 is MDHEN, CDR2 SYDVKM. This CDR3 comprises 13 residues. The ends lost 5 bases at V and 8 bases at J; junction bases unmatched: 7. Sequenced input: blood. This chain links TRBV28 with TRBJ1-2; 8 bases align to TRBD1. The origin of this receptor is a man in his late teens or twenties with Graves' hyperthyroidism. The CDR3 sequence: CASSGGTGRGYTF. In nucleotides, the CDR3 is TGTGCCAGCAGTGGAGGGACAGGAAGAGGCTACACCTTC.